The following is a T cell receptor beta chain sequence with its context. Sequencing was performed with immunoSEQ multiplex PCR; in TCRdb, only in-frame clones are kept and a portion is missing. The sample contains some 240,000 clones, roughly 92% of which appear only once. The CDR3 is made up of 15 amino acids. With 2 bases removed from V and 3 bases from J, the gap between germline ends came to 12 bases. Germline loops: CDR1 SGHDT, CDR2 YYEEEE. The Seattle patients joined while their infection was active and were tracked longitudinally afterward. The sample originates from a study of blood T cell repertoires in COVID-19. Study context: The origin of the acute and convalescent COVID-19 samples was the United States, Italy and Spain. Sources were T cells, B-cell-depleted T cells, or PBMCs; the material itself was cDNA or gDNA.

J is TRBJ1-5 and V is TRBV5-6; D is uncertain. The receptor's source is a man aged 60 to 75 with COVID-19, enrolled during active disease. The specimen sequenced was peripheral blood. CDR3 nucleotides: TGTGCCAGCAGCTTCGGTGGTCCCACCAATCAGCCCCAGCATTTT. Protein: CASSFGGPTNQPQHF.